The rows below give T cell receptor beta chains drawn from one sample of a study of T cells in Graves' hyperthyroidism and ophthalmopathy. TCRdb re-derived calls from the multiplex PCR reads in MiXCR, one entry per CDR3 protein. The data contain 250,000 to 300,000 distinct CDR3 sequences, roughly 14% of them singletons. The source material was blood. The receptors stem from a woman aged 35 to 49 with Graves' hyperthyroidism that later progressed to Graves' ophthalmopathy. Both conserved end residues are part of each CDR3. D genes are given only for firm matches. Clone size appears in some rows only: once, few, many, or a class for an expanded clone.

length	V	D	J	size	CDR3	DNA
13	TRBV6-1	.	TRBJ2-7	few	CASSGPGLYEQYF	TGTGCCAGCAGTGGCCCGGGACTCTACGAGCAGTACTTC
18	TRBV7-9	TRBD2	TRBJ2-3	many	CASRPLAGLLARTDTQYF	TGTGCCAGCAGGCCCCTAGCGGGACTGCTCGCTCGCACAGATACGCAGTATTTT
19	TRBV4-1	TRBD2	TRBJ2-3	.	CASSHALAGRPRRTDTQYF	TGCGCCAGCAGCCATGCTCTAGCGGGAAGGCCCCGTAGGACAGATACGCAGTATTTT
15	TRBV7-2	TRBD1	TRBJ2-1	many	CASSLWDRENNEQFF	TGTGCCAGCAGCTTATGGGACAGGGAGAACAATGAGCAGTTCTTC
16	TRBV11-2	TRBD2	TRBJ2-1	.	CASSFRTSGSSWAQFF	TGTGCCAGCAGCTTTCGGACTAGCGGGAGCTCATGGGCGCAGTTCTTC
15	TRBV27	TRBD1	TRBJ1-6	many	CASSYRQGVNSPLHF	TGTGCCAGCAGTTATCGACAGGGGGTAAATTCACCCCTCCACTTT
14	TRBV9	.	TRBJ1-4	many	CASSVARLTEKLFF	TGTGCCAGCAGCGTAGCCCGGCTTACGGAAAAACTGTTTTTT
16	TRBV6-1	TRBD1	TRBJ2-4	many	CASRGQGPLSKNIQYF	TGTGCCAGCAGGGGACAGGGGCCCCTTTCCAAAAACATTCAGTACTTC
13	TRBV5-4	.	TRBJ2-1	many	CASSKTIESEQFF	TGTGCCAGCAGCAAAACCATCGAGAGTGAGCAGTTCTTC
15	TRBV20-1	.	TRBJ1-2	many	CSAPKPRGGSYGYTF	TGCAGTGCCCCCAAACCACGGGGCGGGAGCTATGGCTACACCTTC
16	TRBV20-1	TRBD2	TRBJ2-5	many	CSAFSSPTSVQETQYF	TGCAGTGCTTTTTCTTCTCCTACTAGCGTCCAAGAGACCCAGTACTTC
16	TRBV7-9	TRBD2	TRBJ2-1	many	CASRILSGRGYNEQFF	TGTGCCAGCAGAATTCTTAGCGGGAGGGGCTACAATGAGCAGTTCTTC
15	TRBV9	TRBD2	TRBJ2-5	.	CASSGGLAVQETQYF	TGTGCCAGCAGCGGGGGACTAGCGGTGCAAGAGACCCAGTACTTC
15	TRBV5-1	.	TRBJ2-7	many	CASSLDPDRTTKQYF	TGCGCCAGCAGCTTGGATCCCGACAGGACTACGAAGCAGTACTTC
15	TRBV20-1	TRBD2	TRBJ2-1	many	CSASQLANSYNEQFF	TGCAGTGCTAGCCAACTAGCGAACTCCTACAATGAGCAGTTCTTC
15	TRBV5-1	TRBD2	TRBJ2-7	many	CASRIEGTSGYEQYF	TGCGCCAGCAGGATAGAGGGGACTAGCGGATACGAGCAGTACTTC
13	TRBV10-2	.	TRBJ2-5	many	CASSEVRERTQYF	TGCGCCAGCAGTGAGGTTAGGGAAAGGACCCAGTACTTC
14	TRBV12-3/TRBV12-4	.	TRBJ1-5	many	CASSSWTGNQPQHF	TGTGCCAGCAGTTCTTGGACAGGCAATCAGCCCCAGCATTTT
13	TRBV9	.	TRBJ2-7	.	CASSLGTAAEQYF	TGTGCCAGCAGCCTCGGGACCGCGGCCGAGCAGTACTTC
14	TRBV20-1	.	TRBJ1-5	many	CSARDQGPHQPQHF	TGCAGTGCTAGAGATCAAGGGCCCCATCAGCCCCAGCATTTT
15	TRBV10-3	TRBD1	TRBJ2-7	many	CAISNLDRGRYEQYF	TGTGCCATCAGCAACCTGGACAGGGGGCGATACGAGCAGTACTTC
17	TRBV24-1	.	TRBJ1-5	many	CATSDRGTRNSNQPQHF	TGTGCCACCAGTGACCGAGGGACAAGAAATAGCAATCAGCCCCAGCATTTT
14	TRBV13	TRBD2	TRBJ2-7	many	CASSLGIAGGEQYF	TGTGCCAGCAGCTTAGGCATAGCGGGAGGCGAGCAGTACTTC
13	TRBV2	.	TRBJ1-2	many	CASTRYRDEGYTF	TGTGCCAGCACTCGTTACAGGGACGAGGGCTACACCTTC
17	TRBV11-2	TRBD2	TRBJ2-5	many	CASSPNTGLAGEETQYF	TGTGCCAGCAGCCCAAATACGGGACTAGCGGGAGAAGAGACCCAGTACTTC
16	TRBV4-2	TRBD2	TRBJ2-1	many	CASSQEPGRGFLEQFF	TGTGCCAGCAGCCAAGAACCCGGGAGGGGATTCCTTGAGCAGTTCTTC
12	TRBV2	.	TRBJ2-1	.	CASSVPGTRKFF	TGTGCCAGCAGTGTCCCCGGGACCCGAAAGTTCTTC
14	TRBV27	.	TRBJ1-5	many	CASSLGQFNQPQHF	TGTGCCAGCAGTTTAGGGCAGTTCAATCAGCCCCAGCATTTT
11	TRBV20-1	.	TRBJ2-7	few	CSAMLGYEQYF	TGCAGTGCTATGCTAGGCTACGAGCAGTACTTC
20	TRBV6-1	TRBD2	TRBJ2-3	few	CASRHYRGTSGRPYRDTQYF	TGTGCCAGCAGACACTACAGGGGGACTAGCGGGAGGCCTTACAGGGATACGCAGTATTTT
13	TRBV14	.	TRBJ2-7	many	CASSQRGVGEQYF	TGTGCCAGCAGCCAGCGAGGAGTGGGTGAGCAGTACTTC
15	TRBV10-2	TRBD2	TRBJ2-1	few	CASSVWASGRNEQFF	TGCGCCAGCAGTGTGTGGGCTAGCGGGAGGAATGAGCAGTTCTTC
14	TRBV20-1	.	TRBJ1-2	.	CSARDREGSYGYTF	TGCAGTGCTAGAGATCGAGAAGGGTCCTATGGCTACACCTTC
17	TRBV5-1	TRBD1	TRBJ1-2	many	CASSWTVTGTGGYGYTF	TGCGCCAGCAGCTGGACCGTCACCGGGACAGGGGGCTATGGCTACACCTTC
17	TRBV4-1	TRBD1	TRBJ1-6	.	CASSLELLGQGDSPLHF	TGCGCCAGCAGCCTTGAGCTGCTGGGACAGGGTGACTCACCCCTCCACTTT
15	TRBV3-1	TRBD1	TRBJ1-4	many	CASSQRTGGKEKLFF	TGTGCCAGCAGCCAGAGGACAGGGGGCAAGGAAAAACTGTTTTTT
14	TRBV19	.	TRBJ1-5	many	CASSIGTPNQPQHF	TGTGCCAGTAGTATTGGGACTCCCAATCAGCCCCAGCATTTT